The 3 T cell receptor beta chains below were found in one sample sequenced in a study of cytomegalovirus exposure and HLA in healthy donors. The primer mix had 60 Vbeta and 13 Jbeta primers. Profiled with immunoSEQ multiplex PCR; TCRdb holds only in-frame clones, not every one. Among about 140,000 clones listed, roughly 79% were seen once. Source material: PBMCs. These receptors were taken from a man aged 18 to 30 in good health and CMV-seronegative.

The chain joins TRBV11-2 to TRBJ2-2, with D perhaps TRBD2 (7 bases). The V end was cut by 7 bases, the J end by 2 bases, with 11 bases between. The CDR3 has 14 residues. The germline gives CDR1 SGHAT, CDR2 FQNNGV. The CDR3 DNA is TGTGCCAGCACTCGGGGGGCTAACACCGGGGAGCTGTTTTTT. This sequence encodes CASTRGANTGELFF. Full variable domain (outside the CDR3, taken from reference TRBV11-2 and TRBJ2-2): EAGVAQSPRYKIIEKRQSVAFWCNPISGHATLYWYQQILGQGPKLLIQFQNNGVVDDSQLPKDRFSAERLKGVDSTLKIQPAKLEDSAVYLCASTRGANTGELFFGEGSRLTVL.

The chain carries TRBV5-6 and TRBJ1-4; 12 positions agree with TRBD1. Germline V gene lookup returns CDR1 SGHDT and CDR2 YYEEEE. V dropped 3 bases and J dropped 8; count of bases not matched to a gene: 5. This CDR3 contains 15 residues. CDR3 in amino acids: CASSSGQGAGEKLFF. CDR3 nucleotide sequence: TGTGCCAGCAGCTCGGGACAGGGGGCAGGAGAAAAACTGTTTTTT. Together with reference TRBV5-6 and TRBJ1-4, the CDR3 gives the full variable domain: DAGVTQSPTHLIKTRGQQVTLRCSPKSGHDTVSWYQQALGQGPQFIFQYYEEEERQRGNFPDRFSGHQFPNYSSELNVNALLLGDSALYLCASSSGQGAGEKLFFGSGTQLSVL.

This clone came up a few times. Distinct nucleotide sequences in the sample also encode this CDR3. The chain couples TRBV5-1 to TRBJ1-1, with a tentative D call TRBD1 (6 bases). Between the trimmed V and J ends, which lost 4 bases and 0 bases, there was a span of 19 bases. The V gene's germline CDR1 is SGHRS and CDR2 YFSETQ. The CDR3 is made up of 17 amino acids. DNA of the CDR3: TGCGCCAGCAGCCCCCGCCGGGACACCGATATGAACACTGAAGCTTTCTTT. This sequence encodes CASSPRRDTDMNTEAFF.